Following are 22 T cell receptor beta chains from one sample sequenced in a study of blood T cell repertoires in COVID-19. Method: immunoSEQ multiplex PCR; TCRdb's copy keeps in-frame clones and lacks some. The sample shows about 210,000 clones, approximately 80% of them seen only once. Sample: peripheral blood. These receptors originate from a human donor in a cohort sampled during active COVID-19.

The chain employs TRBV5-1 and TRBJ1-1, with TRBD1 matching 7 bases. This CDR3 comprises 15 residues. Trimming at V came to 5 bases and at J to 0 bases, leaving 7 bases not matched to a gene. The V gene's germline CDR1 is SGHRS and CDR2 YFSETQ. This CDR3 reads CASRPDRALNTEAFF. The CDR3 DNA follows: TGCGCCAGCAGGCCCGACAGGGCCTTGAACACTGAAGCTTTCTTT.

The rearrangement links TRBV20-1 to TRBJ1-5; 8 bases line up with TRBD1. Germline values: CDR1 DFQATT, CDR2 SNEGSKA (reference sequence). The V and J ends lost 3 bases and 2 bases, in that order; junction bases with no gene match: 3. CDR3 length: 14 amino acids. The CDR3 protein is CSASKGQGNQPQHF. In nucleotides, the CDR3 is TGCAGTGCTAGTAAGGGACAGGGCAATCAGCCCCAGCATTTT.

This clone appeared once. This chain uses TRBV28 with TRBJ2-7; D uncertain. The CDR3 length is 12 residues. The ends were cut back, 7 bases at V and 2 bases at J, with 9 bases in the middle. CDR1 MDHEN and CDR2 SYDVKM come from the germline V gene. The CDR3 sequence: CASKQNPYEQYF. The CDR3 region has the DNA TGTGCCAGCAAACAGAACCCCTACGAGCAGTACTTC.

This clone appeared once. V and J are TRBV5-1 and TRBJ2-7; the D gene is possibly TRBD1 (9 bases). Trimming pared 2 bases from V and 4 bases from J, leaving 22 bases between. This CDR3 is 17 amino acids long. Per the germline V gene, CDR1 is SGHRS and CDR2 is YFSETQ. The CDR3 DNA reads TGCGCCAGCAGCTTCGGGAGGGCCCCGGGACAGGGTTACGAGCAGTACTTC. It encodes CASSFGRAPGQGYEQYF.

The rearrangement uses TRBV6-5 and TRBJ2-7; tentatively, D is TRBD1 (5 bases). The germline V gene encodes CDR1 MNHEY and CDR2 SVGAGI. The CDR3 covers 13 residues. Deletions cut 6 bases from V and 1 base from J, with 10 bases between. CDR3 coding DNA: TGTGCCAGCAGGGGGCAGGGATCCTACGAGCAGTACTTC. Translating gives CASRGQGSYEQYF.

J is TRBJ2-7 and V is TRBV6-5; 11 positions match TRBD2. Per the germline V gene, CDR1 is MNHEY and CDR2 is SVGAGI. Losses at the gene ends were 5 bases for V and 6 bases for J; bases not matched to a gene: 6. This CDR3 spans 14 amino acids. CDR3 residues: CASSRDSGRGEQYF. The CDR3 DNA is TGTGCCAGCAGTCGAGATAGCGGGAGGGGCGAGCAGTACTTC.

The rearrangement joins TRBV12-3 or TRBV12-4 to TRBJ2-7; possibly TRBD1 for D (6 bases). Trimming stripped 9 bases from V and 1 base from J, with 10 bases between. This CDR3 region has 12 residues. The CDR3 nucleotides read TGTGCCAGTGCAGGGGCGTCCTACGAGCAGTACTTC. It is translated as CASAGASYEQYF.

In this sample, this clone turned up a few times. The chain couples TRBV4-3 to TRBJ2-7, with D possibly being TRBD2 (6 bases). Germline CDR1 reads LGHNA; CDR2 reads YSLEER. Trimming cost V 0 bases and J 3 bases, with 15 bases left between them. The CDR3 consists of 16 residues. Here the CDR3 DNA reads TGCGCCAGCAGCCAAGATTTGGGGACTTCGAACTACGAGCAGTACTTC. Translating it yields CASSQDLGTSNYEQYF.

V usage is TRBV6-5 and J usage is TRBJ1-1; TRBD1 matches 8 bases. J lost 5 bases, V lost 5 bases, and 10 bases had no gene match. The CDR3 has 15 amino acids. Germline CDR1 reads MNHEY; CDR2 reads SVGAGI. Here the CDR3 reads CASSKYRGVGTEAFF. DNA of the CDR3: TGTGCCAGCAGTAAATACAGGGGGGTCGGGACTGAAGCTTTCTTT.

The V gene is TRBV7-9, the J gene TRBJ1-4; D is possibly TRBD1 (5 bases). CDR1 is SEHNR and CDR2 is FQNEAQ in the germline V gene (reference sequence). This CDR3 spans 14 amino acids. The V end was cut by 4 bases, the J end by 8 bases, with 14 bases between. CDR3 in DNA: TGTGCCAGCAGCTACGACTTAAGGGGCGAAAAACTGTTTTTT. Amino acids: CASSYDLRGEKLFF.

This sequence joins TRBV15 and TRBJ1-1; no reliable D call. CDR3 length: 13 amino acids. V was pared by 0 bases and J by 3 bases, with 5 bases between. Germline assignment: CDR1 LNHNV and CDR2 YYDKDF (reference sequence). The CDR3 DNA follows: TGTGCCACCAGCAGAGAGAGTGACACTGAAGCTTTCTTT. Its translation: CATSRESDTEAFF. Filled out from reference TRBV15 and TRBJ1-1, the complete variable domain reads DAMVIQNPRYQVTQFGKPVTLSCSQTLNHNVMYWYQQKSSQAPKLLFHYYDKDFNNEADTPDNFQSRRPNTSFCFLDIRSPGLGDTAMYLCATSRESDTEAFFGQGTRLTVV.

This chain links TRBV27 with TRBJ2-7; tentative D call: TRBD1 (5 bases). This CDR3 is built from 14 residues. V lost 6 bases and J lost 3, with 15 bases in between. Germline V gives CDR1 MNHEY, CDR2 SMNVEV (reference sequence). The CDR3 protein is CASSPGFDSYEQYF. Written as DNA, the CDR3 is TGTGCCAGCAGCCCTGGGTTCGACAGCTACGAGCAGTACTTC.

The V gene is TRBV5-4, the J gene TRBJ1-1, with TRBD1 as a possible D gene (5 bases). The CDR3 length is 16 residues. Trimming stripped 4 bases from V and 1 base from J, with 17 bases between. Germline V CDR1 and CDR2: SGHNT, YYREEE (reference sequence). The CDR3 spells CASSPGGRVENTEAFF. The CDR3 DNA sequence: TGTGCCAGCAGCCCGGGGGGGAGGGTAGAGAACACTGAAGCTTTCTTT.

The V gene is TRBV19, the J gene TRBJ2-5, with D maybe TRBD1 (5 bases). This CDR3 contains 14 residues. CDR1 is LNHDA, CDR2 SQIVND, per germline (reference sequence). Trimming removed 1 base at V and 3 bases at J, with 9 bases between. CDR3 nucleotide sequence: TGTGCCAGTAGTATAGCACCAGGGAAAGAGACCCAGTACTTC. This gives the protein CASSIAPGKETQYF.

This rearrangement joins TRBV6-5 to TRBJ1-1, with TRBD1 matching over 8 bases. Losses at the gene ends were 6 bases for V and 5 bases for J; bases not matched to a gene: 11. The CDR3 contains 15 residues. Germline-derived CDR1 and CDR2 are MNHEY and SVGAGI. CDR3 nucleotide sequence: TGTGCCAGCAGGGATTACAGGGGGGAGGAGACTGAAGCTTTCTTT. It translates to CASRDYRGEETEAFF.

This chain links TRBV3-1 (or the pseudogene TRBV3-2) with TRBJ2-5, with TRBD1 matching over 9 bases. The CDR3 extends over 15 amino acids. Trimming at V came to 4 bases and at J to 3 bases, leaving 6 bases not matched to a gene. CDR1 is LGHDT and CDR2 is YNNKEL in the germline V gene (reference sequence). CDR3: CASSLYRDREETQYF. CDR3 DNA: TGTGCCAGCAGCCTCTACCGGGACAGGGAAGAGACCCAGTACTTC.

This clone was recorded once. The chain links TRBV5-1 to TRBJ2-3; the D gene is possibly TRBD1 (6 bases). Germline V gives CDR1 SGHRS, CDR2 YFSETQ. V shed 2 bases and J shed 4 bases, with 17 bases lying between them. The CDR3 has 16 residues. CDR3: CASSFQGRGQADTQYF. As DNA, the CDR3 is TGCGCCAGCAGCTTTCAGGGGAGAGGTCAAGCAGATACGCAGTATTTT.

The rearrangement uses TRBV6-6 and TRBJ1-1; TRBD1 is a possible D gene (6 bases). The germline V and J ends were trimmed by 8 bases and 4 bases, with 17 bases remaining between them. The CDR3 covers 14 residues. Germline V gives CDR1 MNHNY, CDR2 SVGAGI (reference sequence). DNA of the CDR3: TGTGCCAGCGGGGCCAGGGGCCGGAGCACTGAAGCTTTCTTT. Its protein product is CASGARGRSTEAFF.

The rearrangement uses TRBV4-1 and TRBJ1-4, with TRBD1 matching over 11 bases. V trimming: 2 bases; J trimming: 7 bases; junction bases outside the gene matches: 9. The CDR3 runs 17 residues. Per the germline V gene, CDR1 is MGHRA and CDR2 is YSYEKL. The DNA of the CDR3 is TGCGCCAGCAGCCAATTACCCCGGGGACAGGGGGGTGAAAAACTGTTTTTT. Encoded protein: CASSQLPRGQGGEKLFF.

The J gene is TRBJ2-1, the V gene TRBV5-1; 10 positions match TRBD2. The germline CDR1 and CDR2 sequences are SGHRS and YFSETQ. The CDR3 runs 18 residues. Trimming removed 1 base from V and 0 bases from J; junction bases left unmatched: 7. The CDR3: CASSLFGASGSSYNEQFF. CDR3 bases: TGCGCCAGCAGCTTGTTTGGGGCTAGCGGGAGCTCCTACAATGAGCAGTTCTTC.

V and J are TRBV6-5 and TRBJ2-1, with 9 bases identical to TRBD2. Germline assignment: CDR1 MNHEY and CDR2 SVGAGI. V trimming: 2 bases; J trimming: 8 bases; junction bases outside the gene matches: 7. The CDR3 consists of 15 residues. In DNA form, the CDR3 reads TGTGCCAGCAGTTACGGGCGGGAGGGCCTCGATGAGCAGTTCTTC. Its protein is CASSYGREGLDEQFF.

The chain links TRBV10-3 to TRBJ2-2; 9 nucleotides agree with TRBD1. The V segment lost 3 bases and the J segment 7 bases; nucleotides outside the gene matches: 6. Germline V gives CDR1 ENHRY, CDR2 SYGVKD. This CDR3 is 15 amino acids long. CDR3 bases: TGTGCCATCAGTGAATTAACAGGGGGCCACGGGGAGCTGTTTTTT. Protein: CAISELTGGHGELFF.